A single sample is the source of the 26 T cell receptor beta chains below, sequenced in a study of human T cells and chemical hapten exposure. Stated time point: patch test 1, 2 weeks after DPC sensitization. Indicated treatment: therapeutic diphenylcyclopropenone sensitization with weekly scalp DPC. TCRdb recomputed calls from the RACE reads with MiXCR, one row per CDR3 protein. Here the sample spans around 71,000 distinct CDR3 sequences, 9.8% being singletons. Sequenced material: whole blood, taken in connection with sensitization to the hapten diphenylcyclopropenone (DPC). The receptors originated from a middle-aged woman with alopecia areata. Some clones in this sample may be carry-over from other donors' samples.

This clonotype showed up many times. The genes are TRBV6-5 and TRBJ2-7; tentatively, D is TRBD1 (6 bases). CDR3 length: 14 amino acids. Deletions cut 7 bases from V and 2 bases from J, with 15 bases between. Germline CDR1 reads MNHEY; CDR2 reads SVGAGI. For the CDR3, the DNA is TGTGCCAGCAATCCCCTGACAGGACCCTACGAGCAGTACTTC. Protein product: CASNPLTGPYEQYF.

The rearrangement links TRBV4-2 to TRBJ2-1, with TRBD2 as a possible D gene (7 bases). The V and J ends lost 4 bases and 1 base respectively, with 11 bases between them. Germline V lookup: CDR1 LGHNA, CDR2 YNFKEQ. The CDR3 is 15 residues long. CDR3: CASSPGGTSYNEQFF. The CDR3 bases are TGTGCCAGCAGCCCCGGGGGGACATCCTACAATGAGCAGTTCTTC.

This clonotype was picked up many times. The chain has TRBV4-3 and TRBJ2-1, with 10 bases lining up with TRBD2. Germline assignment: CDR1 LGHNA and CDR2 YSLEER. The length of the CDR3 is 18 residues. J lost 12 bases, V lost 1 base, and 18 bases had no gene match. CDR3 in DNA: TGCGCCAGCAGCCAAGCCCTTCGTATCAGCGGGGGGGCGATCCGGCAGTTCTTC. As protein: CASSQALRISGGAIRQFF.

This clonotype was detected many times. The chain is built from TRBV6-1 and TRBJ2-1; D gene ambiguous. V lost 2 bases and J lost 9, with 11 bases in between. The CDR3 consists of 13 residues. From germline, CDR1 is MNHNS and CDR2 SASEGT. For the CDR3, the DNA is TGTGCCAGCAGTGAACCTTCCCAGTTTGAGCAGTTCTTC. This translates into CASSEPSQFEQFF.

As regards this clonotype: The CDR3 carries no conserved terminal phenylalanine or tryptophan, so it likely arises from a read error. The chain uses TRBV5-5 and TRBJ2-3; 9 bases fit TRBD1. The trim removed 1 base at V and 4 bases at J, leaving 4 bases unmatched. The CDR3 consists of 15 residues. Looked up from germline, CDR1 is SGHKS and CDR2 is YYEKEE (reference sequence). The CDR3 region is CASSLYRGPADTQYL. The CDR3 DNA reads as TGTGCCAGCAGCTTGTACAGGGGGCCCGCAGATACGCAGTATTTA.

This clonotype occurred many times. The genes are TRBV27 and TRBJ2-3; D remains ambiguous. Germline CDR1 reads MNHEY; CDR2 reads SMNVEV (reference sequence). The CDR3 is 13 amino acids. V lost 5 bases and J lost 2, with 8 bases in between. CDR3 sequence reads: CASSPPNTDTQYF. The CDR3 DNA reads TGTGCCAGCAGTCCGCCTAACACAGATACGCAGTATTTT.

The CDR3 nucleotides read TGCAGTGCTAGTATCGCCAGAGCGGGGGGACCCACAGATACGCAGTATTTT. It translates to CSASIARAGGPTDTQYF. The J gene is TRBJ2-3, the V gene TRBV20-1, with 9 bases fitting TRBD2. The J segment lost 2 bases and the V segment lost 3 bases, leaving 12 bases of the junction unmatched. The germline CDR1 and CDR2 sequences are DFQATT and SNEGSKA (reference sequence). The CDR3 is made up of 17 amino acids.

This clonotype was seen ten or more times. The chain combines TRBV7-6 with TRBJ1-4, with a tentative D call TRBD1 (5 bases). The germline CDR1 and CDR2 sequences are SGHVS and FNYEAQ. Trimming shortened V by 1 base and J by 10 bases, and 7 bases separated the two germline ends. The CDR3 spans 12 residues. CDR3 protein: CASSLGDRKLFF. The DNA for the CDR3 is TGTGCCAGCAGCTTAGGGGACCGAAAACTGTTTTTT.

As concerns this clonotype: The conserved phenylalanine or tryptophan normally closing the CDR3 is absent here, so this likely arose from a read error. This chain joins TRBV19 and TRBJ1-6; D may be TRBD1 (6 bases). This CDR3 is built from 14 residues. The V gene lost 5 bases and the J gene lost 8 bases, with 13 bases spanning the gap. Germline CDR1 reads LNHDA; CDR2 reads SQIVND (reference sequence). CDR3 bases: TGTGCCAGTAGTCTCCCCACAGGGCATTCACCCCTCCACCTT. Its translation: CASSLPTGHSPLHL.

J is TRBJ2-1 and V is TRBV6-5; unclear D gene. This CDR3 is 14 amino acids long. Germline V gene lookup returns CDR1 MNHEY and CDR2 SVGAGI. Trimming cost V 5 bases and J 4 bases, with 12 bases left between them. This CDR3 reads CASSPAEYYNEQFF. CDR3 nucleotide sequence: TGTGCCAGCAGTCCCGCTGAATATTACAATGAGCAGTTCTTC.

This clonotype was observed a handful of times. V gene TRBV6-6 combines with J gene TRBJ1-3, with D possibly being TRBD1 (5 bases). V was shortened by 2 bases and J by 8 bases, with 16 bases between the two germline ends. The germline V gene has CDR1 MNHNY and CDR2 SVGAGI (reference sequence). The CDR3 is 15 residues long. The CDR3 here is CASSYDGQGGHTIYF. The CDR3 DNA sequence: TGTGCCAGCAGTTACGATGGGCAGGGCGGACACACCATATATTTT.

The chain carries TRBV25-1 and TRBJ1-2; 12 bases line up with TRBD1. Germline CDR1 MGHDK, CDR2 SYGVNS. The length of the CDR3 is 14 residues. The V segment lost 4 bases and the J segment 7 bases; nucleotides outside the gene matches: 4. The CDR3 loop is CASSGDRGQSGYTF. Written as DNA, the CDR3 is TGTGCCAGCAGTGGGGACAGGGGGCAGTCTGGCTACACCTTC.

A few counts support this clonotype. A junction boundary mismatches the germline segment, possibly from a read error. This chain links TRBV4-3 with TRBJ1-2, with TRBD1 matching over 9 bases. Germline CDR1 and CDR2: LGHNA and YSLEER. This CDR3 has 17 residues. This CDR3 reads CVSSQDITLRQGDGYTF. The CDR3 DNA reads as TGCGTCAGCAGCCAAGATATAACCCTGAGACAGGGGGACGGCTACACCTTC.

This clonotype was recorded at least ten times. The CDR3 DNA reads TGTGCCAGCTCACTTGACAGGGCTGCTGGCTACACCTTC. The encoded protein is CASSLDRAAGYTF. The chain combines TRBV18 with TRBJ1-2; 7 positions match TRBD1. The CDR3 covers 13 residues. The V gene end was trimmed by 4 bases and the J gene end by 7 bases; junction bases not matched to a gene: 6. In germline, CDR1 is KGHSH, CDR2 LQKENI.

This clonotype has ten or more counts. J is TRBJ2-3 and V is TRBV28; D possibly uses TRBD1 or TRBD2 (5 bases each). This CDR3 contains 14 residues. V shed 2 bases and J shed 5 bases, with 11 bases lying between them. The V gene's germline CDR1 is MDHEN and CDR2 SYDVKM. CDR3 sequence (DNA): TGTGCCAGCAGTTTAGGGGACGGATTAGATACGCAGTATTTT. This codes for CASSLGDGLDTQYF.

This clonotype was found many times. The chain carries TRBV7-2 and TRBJ2-5; TRBD2 matches at 9 bases. Germline CDR1 reads SGHTA; CDR2 reads FQGNSA. V trimming: 5 bases; J trimming: 4 bases; junction bases outside the gene matches: 5. This CDR3 contains 14 residues. In DNA form, the CDR3 reads TGTGCCAGCAGCCGAATAGCGGGGGCAGAGACCCAGTACTTC. Its protein product is CASSRIAGAETQYF.

A few counts support this clonotype. The V gene is TRBV5-1, the J gene TRBJ1-2; D call uncertain. The CDR3 loop spans 13 amino acids. The germline V gene encodes CDR1 SGHRS and CDR2 YFSETQ. Trimming took 1 base from V and 2 from J, leaving 6 bases between them. The CDR3 bases are TGCGCCAGCAGCTTGTCAAAAAACTATGGCTACACCTTC. Translating gives CASSLSKNYGYTF.

This clonotype was counted at least ten times. The chain recombines TRBV29-1 with TRBJ2-7; the D gene is possibly TRBD1 (5 bases). Germline V gives CDR1 SQVTM, CDR2 ANQGSEA. This CDR3 has 13 residues. V was trimmed by 4 bases and J by 2 bases, leaving 12 bases between them. The CDR3 loop is CSVAQGHPYEQYF. The CDR3, as DNA: TGCAGCGTTGCGCAGGGTCACCCCTACGAGCAGTACTTC.

This clonotype came up many times. This chain connects TRBV5-1 to TRBJ2-7; TRBD2 matches at 7 bases. Germline-derived CDR1 and CDR2 are SGHRS and YFSETQ. The CDR3 extends over 15 amino acids. Germline trimming cut 0 bases from V and 4 bases from J; bases unmatched to any gene: 7. CDR3 coding DNA: TGCGCCAGCAGCTTGGAGCCTAGCGGATTTTACGAGCAGTACTTC. Its translation: CASSLEPSGFYEQYF.

This clonotype showed up just a few times. V usage is TRBV20-1 and J usage is TRBJ1-5; 9 bases match TRBD1. CDR1 is DFQATT and CDR2 is SNEGSKA in the germline V gene (reference sequence). The CDR3 contains 15 residues. The ends lost 5 bases at V and 2 bases at J; junction bases unmatched: 7. The CDR3, as DNA: TGCAGTGCTTGGACAGGGGCCGGCGGCAATCAGCCCCAGCATTTT. Its protein is CSAWTGAGGNQPQHF.

This clonotype occurred many times. The DNA for the CDR3 is TGTGCCAGCAGCCCAACTCCAGGGTCTGGGGCCAACGTCCTGACTTTC. It specifies CASSPTPGSGANVLTF. The rearrangement uses TRBV7-2 and TRBJ2-6; perhaps TRBD1 as D (5 bases). The CDR3 extends over 16 amino acids. Trimming stripped 5 bases from V and 1 base from J, with 12 bases between. Germline V gene sequence: CDR1 SGHTA, CDR2 FQGNSA. The variable domain in full, with the rest retrieved from reference TRBV7-2 and TRBJ2-6, is GAGVSQSPSNKVTEKGKDVELRCDPISGHTALYWYRQSLGQGLEFLIYFQGNSAPDKSGLPSDRFSAERTGGSVSTLTIQRTQQEDSAVYLCASSPTPGSGANVLTFGAGSRLTVL.

This clonotype was recorded many times. The chain combines TRBV20-1 with TRBJ2-2; a possible D gene is TRBD1 (7 bases). The CDR3 is made up of 13 amino acids. In germline, CDR1 is DFQATT, CDR2 SNEGSKA (reference sequence). CDR3 sequence reads: CAARGANTGELFF. CDR3 coding DNA: TGCGCTGCCAGGGGGGCGAACACCGGGGAGCTGTTTTTT.

This clonotype was counted at least ten times. The V gene is TRBV5-5, the J gene TRBJ2-1; D gene unclear. The CDR3 totals 12 residues. Germline V gene sequence: CDR1 SGHKS, CDR2 YYEKEE (reference sequence). The V and J ends lost 4 bases and 6 bases respectively, with 8 bases between them. The CDR3 sequence: CASSPLSNEQFF. CDR3 in DNA: TGTGCCAGCAGCCCCCTCTCCAATGAGCAGTTCTTC. The variable domain in full, completed from reference TRBV5-5 and TRBJ2-1, reads DAGVTQSPTHLIKTRGQQVTLRCSPISGHKSVSWYQQVLGQGPQFIFQYYEKEERGRGNFPDRFSARQFPNYSSELNVNALLLGDSALYLCASSPLSNEQFFGPGTRLTVL.

This chain connects TRBV7-9 to TRBJ2-3; 8 bases line up with TRBD2. Trimming took 5 bases from V and 4 from J; bases not matched to a gene: 8. Germline V gene data show CDR1 as SEHNR and CDR2 as FQNEAQ (reference sequence). This CDR3 comprises 15 residues. The CDR3: CASSPRLANADTQYF. CDR3 coding DNA: TGTGCCAGCAGCCCGAGACTAGCGAACGCAGATACGCAGTATTTT.

The table lists this clonotype with many counts. This chain joins TRBV12-3 or TRBV12-4 and TRBJ1-2; 7 nucleotides match TRBD1. The length of the CDR3 is 13 residues. V shed 2 bases, J shed 7 bases, and the junction held 4 bases outside the gene matches. CDR3 sequence: CASSLSRDSGYTF. The CDR3 DNA is TGTGCCAGCAGTTTATCCCGGGACAGTGGCTACACCTTC.

This clonotype came up a few times. J is TRBJ2-6 and V is TRBV27; 8 bases agree with TRBD2. The CDR3 runs to 16 residues. J was trimmed by 1 base and V by 10 bases; bases with no gene match: 9. The germline V gene has CDR1 MNHEY and CDR2 SMNVEV (reference sequence). In nucleotides, the CDR3 is TGTGCCACCTCAAGCGGGGGCTCATCTGGGGCCAACGTCCTGACTTTC. This translates into CATSSGGSSGANVLTF.